This record looks at one T cell receptor (beta chain) sequence and its context. This clone's antigen is unknown. No per-base quality is available; no much larger clone lies one base away. The CDR3 regions of human TCRbeta chains were subjected to immunosequencing. Per the authors' processing: Repertoire TCRs were checked for matches against a reference library of SARS-CoV-2-specific TCRs that had been generated using the MIRA antigen-specificity platform. Breadth meant the fraction of unique TCRs that were SARS-CoV-2-associated, whereas depth meant the fraction of total T cells that were SARS-CoV-2-associated. Each spike-specific TCR was assigned to its reactive spike region and to a CD4 or CD8 class using the MIRA data. Log10-transformed breadth and depth values were compared by one-way ANOVA with Sidak's multiple comparisons tests. TCRdb obtained this table from immuneACCESS and retained in-frame rearrangements with V and J assigned. These tables miss some clones; where compared with another copy, unresolved V genes account for less than half of the shortfall, and the remainder is unexplained. Clonal size and the V and J genes are those of that table, whereas D and trimming came from the DNA. Counted in this sample were fewer than 85,000 clones; 80% to 90% of them appeared once. The leading ten clones occupy roughly 1.3% of the sample.

This sample stems from a study of T cell responses to AZD1222 COVID-19 vaccine (dated by TCRdb to the early 2020s). In terms of the full investigation: TCR sequencing covered over 230 trial participants: 200 to 210 given two doses of AZD1222 and approximately 26 given two doses of MenACWY control vaccine. Enrollment into the trials was organized by age into subgroups of 18-55, 56-69 and 70-plus years, and those subgroups contained approximately 150, 30 and 60 TCR-sequenced participants, respectively. General study outcomes and caveats: Reportedly, almost half of the unique spike-specific TCRs recognized epitopes lying outside the regions that are mutated in the B.1.351 and B.1.1.7 variants. Conclusions about previously exposed vaccinees are limited, since just six AZD1222 recipients were seropositive for SARS-CoV-2 at baseline. Because no samples from the day 14 peak response were available, repertoires could be characterized only after the peak T cell response. A significant rise in spike-specific TCR breadth and depth was observed after two AZD1222 doses relative to day 0 and relative to MenACWY recipients. The vaccine-associated CD4 TCRs covered the entire spike protein, and the dominant responses fell in regions 160-218 and 743-854. The 56-69-year group was small, and its depth increase did not reach significance, likely because of low power. Participants were mostly white British, with more females than males. The authors suggested clonal diversity may have been underestimated.

Clipping removes 1 base from V and 0 bases from J, with 6 as the unmatched junction base count. Taken from cysteine to phenylalanine, the CDR3 has 17 residues. Only the CDR3 part of the read is kept: 51 bases, read in frame from the first base. The germline V gene specifies SGHAT as CDR1 and FQNNGV as CDR2. The label giving this sample's time point can be read as: about 28 days (+/-7) after the second vaccine dose. AZD1222 recipients whose second dose came at about 4 weeks and those whose second dose came at about 12 weeks were combined into one group, since spike-specific TCR depth and breadth did not differ between the two schedules. Samples from vaccinated people were obtained from the UK trials COV001 and COV002, which included a single-blind randomized controlled phase 2/3 trial of AZD1222 (ChAdOx1 nCoV-19) in healthy adults. For TCRbeta chain sequencing, PBMC samples were collected from trial participants at day 0 and at day 28 after the second dose.

The material sequenced was peripheral blood, taken 28 days after the second AZD1222 dose. The sequence links TRBV11-2 to TRBJ2-7, with TRBD2 matching 10 junction bases. The receptor was isolated from an adult who received the AZD1222 COVID-19 vaccine. For the CDR3, the sequence is CASSLAVLAGYSYEQYF. The DNA is as follows: TGTGCCAGCAGCTTAGCAGTACTAGCGGGGTACTCCTACGAGCAGTACTTC.